These T cell receptor beta chains were read from a single sample in a study of blood T cell repertoires in COVID-19. Produced via immunoSEQ multiplex PCR; TCRdb's table is partial and in-frame only. The table lists about 170,000 clones, approximately 86% of them singletons. The sequenced sample consisted of peripheral blood. These receptors were taken from a woman aged 45-60 years with acute or convalescent COVID-19. Both conserved end residues are part of each CDR3.

v_call	j_call	cdr3_aa
TRBV19	TRBJ2-1	CASSSQGNEQFF
TRBV5-1	TRBJ1-1	CASSLGQVNTEAFF
TRBV6-5	TRBJ2-3	CASSQQGPSTDTQYF
TRBV5-1	TRBJ1-3	CASSLSGQGVPFSGNTIYF
TRBV11-2	TRBJ2-3	CASSLGTSGAIGDTQYF
TRBV7-2	TRBJ2-5	CASSSRGWLAGRGETQYF
TRBV30	TRBJ1-3	CAMETRQGVRSGNTIYF
TRBV29-1	TRBJ2-7	CSVSGDRIEQYF
TRBV9	TRBJ2-3	CASSVEVQISTDTQYF
TRBV7-2	TRBJ2-3	CASSSGTSYTDTQYF
TRBV5-8	TRBJ1-4	CASSLNDRSEKLFF
TRBV4-1	TRBJ2-3	CASSQVGGPYSGQYF
TRBV30	TRBJ2-3	CAWRTSGSTDTQYF
TRBV19	TRBJ2-1	CASSLQSGAYNEQFF
TRBV30	TRBJ1-5	CAWSLLGDQPQHF
TRBV15	TRBJ1-5	CATSRDRGRGDQPQHF
TRBV7-2	TRBJ2-1	CASSLGTAGGGGFF
TRBV10-1	TRBJ2-3	CASSASATDTQYF
TRBV9	TRBJ2-5	CASSPGTGTETQYF
TRBV7-2	TRBJ2-3	CASSFGQGANLDTQYF
TRBV7-9	TRBJ2-4	CASSLGGSGKNIQYF
TRBV12-1	TRBJ2-3	CANQQVTSTDTQYF
TRBV7-3	TRBJ2-3	CASSSTGTDTQYF
TRBV6-5	TRBJ1-1	CASRKPGQGPEAFF
TRBV11-3	TRBJ1-4	CASRRTGEKLFF
TRBV5-5	TRBJ1-6	CASTVPGQARPLHF
TRBV9	TRBJ2-1	CASSKAGGPINEQFF
TRBV5-1	TRBJ1-1	CASSLKQGVNTEAFF
TRBV5-1	TRBJ2-3	CASSLEGGPSTDTQYF
TRBV9	TRBJ1-3	CASSERVSSGNTIYF
TRBV18	TRBJ1-4	CASSPLFDRGLEKLFF
TRBV7-9	TRBJ1-3	CASSLPTGYGNTIYF
TRBV12-3/TRBV12-4	TRBJ2-1	CASSRQGHEQFF
TRBV6-5	TRBJ2-3	CASRSGGAADTQYF
TRBV29-1	TRBJ2-2	CSVFGQGNTGELFF
TRBV28	TRBJ1-2	CASSPYNPGGSYGYTF
TRBV19	TRBJ1-1	CASSRRDRTEAFF
TRBV5-1	TRBJ2-7	CASSLDGGQYF
TRBV6-5	TRBJ2-2	CASSYELAATGELFF